This TCR beta chain was recorded in a study of Ad26.COV2.S vaccination and SARS-CoV-2 variants. The overall study: Ad26.COV2.S given intramuscularly, once or twice 56 days apart. Study outcomes and limitations: Substantial breadth in spike-specific CD8+ and CD4+ T cell responses was reportedly seen after vaccination. Spike-specific TCR breadth was greater after Ad26.COV2.S than placebo.

The CDR3 contains 17 residues. CDR1 is LNHNV, CDR2 YYDKDF, per germline (reference sequence). V lost 0 bases, J lost 0 bases, and 6 bases stayed unmatched. Libraries were prepared by immunoSEQ multiplex PCR; TCRdb keeps only in-frame clonotypes and omits some of them. The sample has roughly 460,000 clones, 89% seen once; the top ten hold 1.7%. The treatment is: roughly 18 received Ad26.COV2.S at low or high dose, single or two shots; several received placebo; per-sample allocation not given. Sampling occurred on day 63 after the first vaccine or placebo injection. As its vector, the vaccine had Ad26, which expressed Wuhan-strain SARS-CoV-2 spike. In regard to this clone: The antigen remains undetermined.

The TCR comes from a person between 18 and 59 years old who received the Ad26.COV2.S COVID-19 vaccine or a placebo. Sequenced here: peripheral blood, sampled in a trial of Ad26.COV2.S vaccine versus placebo. The genes are TRBV15 and TRBJ2-3; 7 bases are a match to TRBD2. DNA of the CDR3: TGTGCCACCAGCAGAGATCTTGGCGGGGGAAGCACAGATACGCAGTATTTT. Its protein product is CATSRDLGGGSTDTQYF.